This record covers a single T cell receptor (beta chain). Its antigen is still unknown. The germline V gene has CDR1 MDHEN and CDR2 SYDVKM. This CDR3 is built from 14 residues. The V end was cut by 8 bases, the J end by 4 bases, with 16 bases between. This sample was taken from a study of beta chain features in type 1 diabetes. The whole isolated RNA underwent reverse transcription, so sequencing captured expressed TCRB transcripts. The protocol was immunoSEQ multiplex PCR, while the TCRdb copy is restricted to in-frame clones and leaves out a portion. Here the sample spans 900,000 or so clones, roughly 17% being singletons. Study outcomes and limitations: For patients, the naive, central memory and Treg TCRB repertoires appeared more alike than for healthy donors.

The V call is TRBV28, the J call TRBJ2-3, with D tentatively TRBD2 (5 bases). The sequence was obtained from a woman aged 18-30 years in good health. Sequenced input: naive CD4+ T cells from blood. In DNA, the CDR3 is TGTGCCAGCGCGGATCCCCCGAGGGCAGATACGCAGTATTTT. Its translation: CASADPPRADTQYF.